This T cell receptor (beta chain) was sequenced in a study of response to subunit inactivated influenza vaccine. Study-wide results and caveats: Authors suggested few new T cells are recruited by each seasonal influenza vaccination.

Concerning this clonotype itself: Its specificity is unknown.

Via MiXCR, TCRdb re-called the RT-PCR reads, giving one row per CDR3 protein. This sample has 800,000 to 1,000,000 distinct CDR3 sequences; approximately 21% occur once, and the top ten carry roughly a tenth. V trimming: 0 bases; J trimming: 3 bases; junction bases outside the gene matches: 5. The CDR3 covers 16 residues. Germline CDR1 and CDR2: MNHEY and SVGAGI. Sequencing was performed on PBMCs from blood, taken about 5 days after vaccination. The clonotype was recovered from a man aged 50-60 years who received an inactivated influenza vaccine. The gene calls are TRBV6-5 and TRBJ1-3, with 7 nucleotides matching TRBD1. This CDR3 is CASSYSSRDSGNTIYF. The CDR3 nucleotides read TGTGCCAGCAGTTACTCGTCCCGGGACAGTGGAAACACCATATATTTT.